This T cell receptor (beta chain) is drawn from a study of T cell responses to AZD1222 COVID-19 vaccine (dated by TCRdb to about 2021). Concerning the study at large: TCR sequencing covered more than 230 trial participants: some 210 given two doses of AZD1222 and around 26 given two doses of MenACWY control vaccine. Trial participants were enrolled into age subgroups of 18-55, 56-69 and 70-plus years, which contained 148, 28 and 57 TCR-sequenced participants, respectively. What the research found in general, with its limitations: After two AZD1222 doses, both the breadth and the depth of spike-specific TCRs were significantly higher than at day 0 and than in MenACWY recipients. Conclusions about previously exposed vaccinees are limited, since just five or six AZD1222 recipients were seropositive for SARS-CoV-2 at baseline. The 56-69-year group was small, and its depth increase did not reach significance, likely because of low power. Participants were mostly white British, with more females than males. The authors suggested clonal diversity may have been underestimated. No day 14 peak-response samples were available, so repertoires were characterized only after the peak T cell response. The whole spike protein was spanned by vaccine-associated CD4 TCRs, and dominant responses were seen in regions 160-218 and 743-854. Epitopes outside the regions mutated in the B.1.351 and B.1.1.7 variants were reportedly recognized by nearly half of the unique spike-specific TCRs.

The V and J ends are trimmed by 4 bases and 2 bases, leaving 22 bases between them. CDR1 ENHRY and CDR2 SYGVKD were looked up in the germline V gene. Reading from cysteine to phenylalanine, the CDR3 counts 18 amino acids. CDR3 DNA is the only sequence kept; it has 54 bases, read in frame from the first base. The CDR3 regions of human TCRbeta chains were analyzed by immunosequencing. Per the authors' processing: TCRs in the repertoires were compared against a reference library of SARS-CoV-2-specific TCRs that had been generated with the MIRA antigen-specificity platform. Breadth meant the fraction of unique TCRs that were SARS-CoV-2-associated, whereas depth meant the fraction of total T cells that were SARS-CoV-2-associated. Each spike-specific TCR was assigned to its reactive spike region and to a CD4 or CD8 class using the MIRA data. Log10-transformed breadth and depth values were compared by one-way ANOVA with Sidak's multiple comparisons tests. TCRdb retrieved this table from immuneACCESS and kept in-frame rearrangements only. Not all clones are present; in checked studies, unresolved V genes account for under half, and no reason is known for the remainder. The DNA gave D and trimming, while V, J and clone size come from that table. For this sample there are some 110,000 clones; 92% appear just once. Of the sample, 1.5% to 2% is held by the ten largest clones.

Notes on this clone: The antigen it binds to is not known. There are no base qualities to consult, and no much larger clone falls within one base.

This specimen's time point label, per the study, means: about 28 days (+/-7) after the second vaccine dose. AZD1222 recipients whose second dose came at about 4 weeks and those whose second dose came at about 12 weeks were combined into one group, since spike-specific TCR depth and breadth did not differ between the two schedules. Samples from vaccinated people were obtained from the UK trials COV001 and COV002, which included a single-blind randomized controlled phase 2/3 trial of AZD1222 (ChAdOx1 nCoV-19) in healthy adults. For TCRbeta chain sequencing, PBMC samples from trial participants were taken at day 0 and at day 28 after the second dose.

The chain is made from TRBV10-3 and TRBJ2-3, with TRBD2 tentatively as D gene (8 bases match). This specimen was peripheral blood, taken 28 days after the second AZD1222 dose. This TCR was recovered from an adult who received the AZD1222 COVID-19 vaccine. The CDR3 protein is CAISGRQGGLASTDTQYF. The nucleotide sequence is given as TGTGCCATCAGTGGCAGACAGGGAGGACTAGCATCCACAGATACGCAGTATTTT.